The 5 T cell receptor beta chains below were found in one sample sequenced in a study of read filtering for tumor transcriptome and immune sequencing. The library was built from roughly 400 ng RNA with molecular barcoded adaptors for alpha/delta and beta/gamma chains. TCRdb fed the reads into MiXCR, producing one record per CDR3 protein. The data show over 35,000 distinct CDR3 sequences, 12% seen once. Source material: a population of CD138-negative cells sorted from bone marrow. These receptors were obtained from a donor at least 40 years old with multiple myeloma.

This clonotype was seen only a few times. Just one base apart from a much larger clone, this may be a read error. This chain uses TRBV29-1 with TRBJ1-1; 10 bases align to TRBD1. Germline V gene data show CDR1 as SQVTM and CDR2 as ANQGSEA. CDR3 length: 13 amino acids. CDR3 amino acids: CGAGQGENTEAFF. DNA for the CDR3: TGCGGCGCCGGACAGGGGGAAAACACTGAAGCTTTCTTT.

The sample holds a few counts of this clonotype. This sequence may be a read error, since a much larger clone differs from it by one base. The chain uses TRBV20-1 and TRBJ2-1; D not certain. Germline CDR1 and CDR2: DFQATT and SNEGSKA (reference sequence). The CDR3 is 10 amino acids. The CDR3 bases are TGCAGTGCTTCCGAGAATGAGCAGCTCTTC. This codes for CSASENEQLF.

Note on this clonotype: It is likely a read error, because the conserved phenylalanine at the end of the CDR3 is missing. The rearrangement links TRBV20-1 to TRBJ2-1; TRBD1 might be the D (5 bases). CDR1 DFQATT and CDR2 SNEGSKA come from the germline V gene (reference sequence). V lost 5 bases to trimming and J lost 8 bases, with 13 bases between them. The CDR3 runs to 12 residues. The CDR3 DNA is TGCAGTGCTGATTTTAGGGGTGATGAGCAGTTCTTA. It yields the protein CSADFRGDEQFL.

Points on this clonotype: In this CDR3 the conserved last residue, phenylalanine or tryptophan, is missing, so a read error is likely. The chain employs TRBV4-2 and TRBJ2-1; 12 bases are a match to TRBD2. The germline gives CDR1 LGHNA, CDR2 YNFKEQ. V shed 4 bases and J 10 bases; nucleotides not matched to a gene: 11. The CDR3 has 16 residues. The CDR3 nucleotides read TGTGCCAGCAGCCCTCAGAGTCTAGCGGGGGGGGGAGAGCAGTTCGTC. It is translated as CASSPQSLAGGGEQFV.

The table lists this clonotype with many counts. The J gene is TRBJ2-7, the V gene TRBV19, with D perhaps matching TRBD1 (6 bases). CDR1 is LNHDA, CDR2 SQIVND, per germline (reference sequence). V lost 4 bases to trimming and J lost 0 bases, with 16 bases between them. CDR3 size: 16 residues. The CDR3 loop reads CASSKPGQWSSYEQYF. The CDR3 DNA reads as TGTGCCAGTAGTAAGCCCGGACAGTGGAGCTCCTACGAGCAGTACTTC.